This TCR beta chain appears in the sequencing data of a study of cytomegalovirus exposure and HLA in healthy donors. Study-wide points: TCR beta chains numbering under 200 were designated cytomegalovirus-associated. About 87% or about 30% of the time was how often most TCR beta V segments were productive, according to an earlier analysis. Highest at DRB1 and lowest at HLA-C, TCR association rates differed among HLA loci in a later analysis. Later analysis revealed greater clonal expansion in HLA-associated TCR beta chains than in equally common others.

Between the trimmed V and J ends, which lost 2 bases and 0 bases, there was a span of 13 bases. Germline loops: CDR1 MGHDK, CDR2 SYGVNS. This CDR3 region has 16 residues. Notes on this clone: Its antigen is not known.

A multiplex PCR was run with 60 Vbeta primers and 13 Jbeta primers. Generated by immunoSEQ multiplex PCR, the TCRdb table keeps only in-frame clones and is missing some. Here the sample spans some 110,000 clones, around three quarters being singletons. The rearrangement uses TRBV25-1 and TRBJ1-1; TRBD1 might be the D (5 bases). This TCR came from a man in his fifties in good health and CMV-seropositive. Specimen: PBMCs. For the CDR3, the DNA is TGTGCCAGCAGTGAAAATCTGGGGCTGGTGAACACTGAAGCTTTCTTT. Encoded protein: CASSENLGLVNTEAFF.